The 27 T cell receptor beta chains in this list originate from one sample, sequenced in a study of blood T cells in healthy people across ages. Alongside a J-beta primer mix, a sample-barcoded 5' primer served in a second PCR lasting about 7 to 12 cycles. TCRdb fed the 5' RACE reads into MiXCR, producing one record per CDR3 protein. The sample has 1.5 million to 2 million distinct CDR3 sequences; around 50% are singletons. What was sequenced was blood. These TCRs come from a woman aged 40 to 50 in good health.

The CDR3 DNA sequence: TGCGCCAGCAGCATCGGACTAGCGGGGGGGACCACAGATACGCAGTATTTT. Translating it yields CASSIGLAGGTTDTQYF. The chain joins TRBV5-1 to TRBJ2-3; 15 nucleotides agree with TRBD2. The CDR3 is 17 residues long. In germline, CDR1 is SGHRS, CDR2 YFSETQ. With V trimmed by 4 bases and J by 2 bases, 5 bases remained unmatched. The whole variable domain, filled in from reference TRBV5-1 and TRBJ2-3, reads KAGVTQTPRYLIKTRGQQVTLSCSPISGHRSVSWYQQTPGQGLQFLFEYFSETQRNKGNFPGRFSGRQFSNSRSEMNVSTLELGDSALYLCASSIGLAGGTTDTQYFGPGTRLTVL.

V usage is TRBV7-8 and J usage is TRBJ2-6; TRBD2 matches 7 bases. CDR3 length: 15 residues. The germline gives CDR1 SGHVS, CDR2 FQNEAQ. J was trimmed by 3 bases and V by 5 bases; bases with no gene match: 4. The CDR3 nucleotides read TGTGCCAGCAGCACCGGGGGGTTTGGGGCCAACGTCCTGACTTTC. It encodes CASSTGGFGANVLTF.

The gene calls are TRBV28 and TRBJ1-2, with D uncertain. Germline CDR1 is MDHEN and CDR2 is SYDVKM. CDR3 size: 12 residues. Trimming left V 5 bases short and J 8 bases short, with 12 bases between. The CDR3 spells CASSLNVGGYTF. The CDR3 nucleotides read TGTGCCAGCAGTCTGAATGTGGGGGGCTACACCTTC.

The chain uses TRBV5-1 and TRBJ2-3, with TRBD2 matching over 7 bases. V lost 6 bases and J lost 1; bases outside the gene matches: 11. Germline V CDR1 and CDR2: SGHRS, YFSETQ. The CDR3 covers 16 residues. CDR3 protein: CASNSPGLQRTDTQYF. Here the CDR3 DNA reads TGCGCCAGCAACTCCCCGGGACTACAACGCACAGATACGCAGTATTTT.

The chain is built from TRBV7-2 and TRBJ1-5; D perhaps matches TRBD1 (5 bases). The CDR3 is 15 residues long. Trimming took off 3 bases at V and 3 bases at J, with 12 bases between the two ends. Germline V gene lookup returns CDR1 SGHTA and CDR2 FQGNSA. The CDR3 bases are TGTGCCAGCAGCTTCACGAGGGGCCCCAATCAGCCCCAGCATTTT. The encoded protein is CASSFTRGPNQPQHF.

The genes are TRBV7-2 and TRBJ2-6; 7 bases are shared with TRBD1. The germline gives CDR1 SGHTA, CDR2 FQGNSA. The ends lost 5 bases at V and 0 bases at J; junction bases unmatched: 4. There are 16 residues in the CDR3. The DNA of the CDR3 is TGTGCCAGCAGCAGGGGGCACAACTCTGGGGCCAACGTCCTGACTTTC. Its protein product is CASSRGHNSGANVLTF.

The V and J genes are TRBV11-1 and TRBJ2-1, with D perhaps given as TRBD1 or TRBD2 (6 bases each). The germline gives CDR1 SGHAT, CDR2 FQDESV (reference sequence). V shed 5 bases and J shed 3 bases, with 17 bases lying between them. This CDR3 has 16 amino acids. This CDR3 reads CASSPHWGDIYNEQFF. CDR3 DNA sequence: TGTGCCAGCAGCCCTCATTGGGGGGACATCTACAATGAGCAGTTCTTC. Using reference TRBV11-1 and TRBJ2-1 for the parts outside the CDR3, the full variable domain is EAEVAQSPRYKITEKSQAVAFWCDPISGHATLYWYRQILGQGPELLVQFQDESVVDDSQLPKDRFSAERLKGVDSTLKIQPAELGDSAMYLCASSPHWGDIYNEQFFGPGTRLTVL.

The chain employs TRBV5-1 and TRBJ2-1, with TRBD2 matching 8 bases. The CDR3 has 14 amino acids. The trim removed 4 bases at V and 10 bases at J, leaving 10 bases unmatched. Germline V gene lookup returns CDR1 SGHRS and CDR2 YFSETQ. The CDR3: CASSPREGNREQFF. In DNA form, the CDR3 reads TGCGCCAGCAGCCCCCGGGAGGGAAACAGGGAGCAGTTCTTC.

This chain connects TRBV4-2 to TRBJ2-1; possibly TRBD2 for D (6 bases). Germline loops: CDR1 LGHNA, CDR2 YNFKEQ. With 1 base removed from V and 4 bases from J, the gap between germline ends came to 14 bases. The CDR3 is 16 residues long. CDR3 in DNA: TGTGCCAGCAGCCAAGTCTCGGCGGGGAGGTACAATGAGCAGTTCTTC. Translating it yields CASSQVSAGRYNEQFF.

V and J are TRBV18 and TRBJ2-1; 8 positions agree with TRBD1. The V and J ends lost 1 base and 8 bases, in that order; junction bases with no gene match: 7. The CDR3 covers 15 residues. CDR1 KGHSH and CDR2 LQKENI come from the germline V gene. CDR3 sequence: CASSPRQGLGDEQFF. The CDR3 coding sequence is TGTGCCAGCTCACCACGACAGGGGTTGGGGGATGAGCAGTTCTTC. Supplemented by reference TRBV18 and TRBJ2-1, the full variable domain reads NAGVMQNPRHLVRRRGQEARLRCSPMKGHSHVYWYRQLPEEGLKFMVYLQKENIIDESGMPKERFSAEFPKEGPSILRIQQVVRGDSAAYFCASSPRQGLGDEQFFGPGTRLTVL.

On this clonotype: The conserved phenylalanine or tryptophan is not found at the CDR3 terminus, so this likely reflects a read error. The DNA is left out, because the CDR3 cannot be placed on it with certainty; the CDR3 is given as TCRdb lists it. The chain joins TRBV27 to TRBJ2-1; the tabulated D call, TRBD1, remains unverified against the DNA. Per germline, CDR1 MNHEY and CDR2 SMNVEV (reference sequence). The CDR3 extends over 15 residues, inclusive of both ends. The CDR3 reads CASSFGQSYGYTFGS.

This clonotype was picked up a small number of times. The chain recombines TRBV5-1 with TRBJ2-2; 8 positions match TRBD1. Germline assignment: CDR1 SGHRS and CDR2 YFSETQ. The CDR3 loop spans 15 amino acids. V lost 2 bases and J lost 5; bases outside the gene matches: 5. The CDR3 DNA reads TGCGCCAGCAGCTTTGCGACAGGGGAGACCGGGGAGCTGTTTTTT. Protein product: CASSFATGETGELFF.

The V call is TRBV29-1, the J call TRBJ1-1; possibly TRBD1 for D (5 bases). The CDR3 length is 12 residues. V was cut by 7 bases and J by 4 bases, with 13 bases left in between. From germline, CDR1 is SQVTM and CDR2 ANQGSEA. The CDR3 sequence is CSAPGPRTEAFF. CDR3 DNA: TGCAGCGCGCCGGGGCCCCGCACTGAAGCTTTCTTT.

This clonotype was picked up a small number of times. The V and J genes are TRBV20-1 and TRBJ2-1, with 9 bases aligning to TRBD2. Germline-derived CDR1 and CDR2 are DFQATT and SNEGSKA (reference sequence). This CDR3 is built from 14 residues. The junction had 6 bases not matched to a gene; V was cut back by 3 bases and J by 6 bases. This CDR3 reads CSARTAGGVNEQFF. In nucleotides, the CDR3 is TGCAGTGCTAGGACTGCGGGGGGGGTCAATGAGCAGTTCTTC.

The V and J genes are TRBV7-9 and TRBJ1-2, with TRBD1 matching 10 bases. V lost 6 bases, J lost 7 bases, and 8 bases stayed unmatched. Germline V gives CDR1 SEHNR, CDR2 FQNEAQ (reference sequence). This CDR3 is 14 amino acids long. This CDR3 is CASRPGQGTGGYTF. DNA for the CDR3: TGTGCCAGCAGACCGGGACAGGGGACGGGTGGCTACACCTTC.

This chain uses TRBV28 with TRBJ2-7; 9 bases map to TRBD2. The V gene's germline CDR1 is MDHEN and CDR2 SYDVKM. CDR3 length: 14 amino acids. Unmatched junction bases numbered 5, after V lost 6 bases and J lost 2 bases. In DNA form, the CDR3 reads TGTGCCAGCAGCGCGGGGGGGACCCCCTACGAGCAGTACTTC. Its protein is CASSAGGTPYEQYF.

This clonotype was seen a single time. V gene TRBV7-2 combines with J gene TRBJ2-5; 7 nucleotides match TRBD2. The ends lost 1 base at V and 11 bases at J; junction bases unmatched: 16. The CDR3 is made up of 16 amino acids. Germline V gene lookup returns CDR1 SGHTA and CDR2 FQGNSA. The CDR3 here is CASSLERGPSYNEQYF. The CDR3 bases are TGTGCCAGCAGCTTAGAGCGGGGCCCCTCCTACAATGAGCAGTACTTC.

The chain has TRBV20-1 and TRBJ2-7, with D unresolved. The V end lost 3 bases, the J end lost 4 bases, and 16 bases lay between the germline ends. This CDR3 contains 14 residues. The germline gives CDR1 DFQATT, CDR2 SNEGSKA (reference sequence). The CDR3 is CSARDLGWPYEQYF. The DNA for the CDR3 is TGCAGTGCTAGGGATCTCGGTTGGCCGTACGAGCAGTACTTC.

The chain is built from TRBV20-1 and TRBJ1-4; no definite D call. The germline V and J ends were trimmed by 6 bases and 10 bases, with 12 bases remaining between them. The CDR3 has 11 amino acids. In germline, CDR1 is DFQATT, CDR2 SNEGSKA (reference sequence). CDR3 coding DNA: TGCAGTGCCCCAGGAGAGGGAAAACTGTTTTTT. Translated: CSAPGEGKLFF.

V gene TRBV27 combines with J gene TRBJ2-5; 11 positions match TRBD2. The V and J ends lost 8 bases and 3 bases, in that order; junction bases with no gene match: 5. Germline-derived CDR1 and CDR2 are MNHEY and SMNVEV (reference sequence). The CDR3 sequence is 14 residues long. This CDR3 is CASRLAGREETQYF. CDR3 coding DNA: TGTGCCAGCCGACTAGCGGGGAGGGAAGAGACCCAGTACTTC.

The chain recombines TRBV7-2 with TRBJ2-5, with a possible D match to TRBD1 (6 bases). V was pared by 5 bases and J by 2 bases, with 15 bases between. The germline V gene has CDR1 SGHTA and CDR2 FQGNSA. The CDR3 totals 15 residues. The CDR3 DNA is TGTGCCAGCAGCCGATTCACAGGGTTACAAGAGACCCAGTACTTC. Translation gives CASSRFTGLQETQYF. Variable domain in full (rest from reference TRBV7-2 and TRBJ2-5): GAGVSQSPSNKVTEKGKDVELRCDPISGHTALYWYRQSLGQGLEFLIYFQGNSAPDKSGLPSDRFSAERTGGSVSTLTIQRTQQEDSAVYLCASSRFTGLQETQYFGPGTRLLVL.

The gene calls are TRBV24-1 and TRBJ2-1, with 9 nucleotides matching TRBD1. The CDR3 consists of 17 residues. V was pared by 5 bases and J by 0 bases, with 7 bases of the junction left unmatched. Germline V gene data show CDR1 as KGHDR and CDR2 as SFDVKD. This CDR3 is CATSGNRGRSSYNEQFF. The CDR3 nucleotides are TGTGCCACCAGTGGTAACAGGGGGCGAAGCTCCTACAATGAGCAGTTCTTC.

About this clonotype: The conserved phenylalanine or tryptophan normally closing the CDR3 is absent here, so this likely arose from a read error. This chain joins TRBV29-1 and TRBJ1-2; D is possibly TRBD1 (5 bases). This CDR3 has 12 residues. The V gene's germline CDR1 is SQVTM and CDR2 ANQGSEA. The CDR3 loop reads CSATGGTDGYTV. The CDR3 nucleotides are TGCAGTGCCACGGGGGGGACCGATGGCTACACCGTC.

The chain joins TRBV4-2 to TRBJ2-3; D not certain. V was pared by 1 base and J by 0 bases, with 8 bases between. CDR3 length equals 15 residues. Germline loops: CDR1 LGHNA, CDR2 YNFKEQ. The CDR3 reads CASSQGAVSTDTQYF. CDR3 bases: TGTGCCAGCAGCCAAGGGGCGGTTAGCACAGATACGCAGTATTTT.

This clonotype was counted a few times. V usage is TRBV6-5 and J usage is TRBJ1-2, with D perhaps matching TRBD1 (6 bases). The germline V gene encodes CDR1 MNHEY and CDR2 SVGAGI. The CDR3 covers 17 residues. V shed 0 bases and J shed 2 bases, with 16 bases lying between them. The CDR3 DNA sequence: TGTGCCAGCAGTTACTCGGGGGGAGTGGGGACAAACTATGGCTACACCTTC. This sequence encodes CASSYSGGVGTNYGYTF.

This clonotype was detected once. The gene calls are TRBV7-2 and TRBJ2-1, with TRBD1 matching 7 bases. Germline CDR1 is SGHTA and CDR2 is FQGNSA. CDR3 length equals 15 residues. Unmatched junction bases numbered 10, after V lost 3 bases and J lost 8 bases. CDR3 coding DNA: TGTGCCAGCAGCTTCGATGTAGGGGGCCAGGATGAGCAGTTCTTC. Its translation is CASSFDVGGQDEQFF. The full variable domain, in which reference TRBV7-2 and TRBJ2-1 provide the parts outside the CDR3, is GAGVSQSPSNKVTEKGKDVELRCDPISGHTALYWYRQSLGQGLEFLIYFQGNSAPDKSGLPSDRFSAERTGGSVSTLTIQRTQQEDSAVYLCASSFDVGGQDEQFFGPGTRLTVL.

The chain joins TRBV7-2 to TRBJ1-2; no clear D gene. The CDR3 contains 13 residues. The germline gives CDR1 SGHTA, CDR2 FQGNSA. V was shortened by 1 base and J by 7 bases, with 10 bases between the two germline ends. This chain's CDR3 is CASSLELGVGYTF. DNA of the CDR3: TGTGCCAGCAGCTTAGAATTGGGTGTTGGCTACACCTTC.